These T cell receptor beta chains were read from a single sample in a study of graft-versus-host responses after intestinal transplantation. These receptors are not linked to any known antigen. Produced via immunoSEQ multiplex PCR; TCRdb's table is partial and in-frame only. The data show under 100,000 clones, 80% to 95% seen once. The source material was unstimulated CD8+ T cells sorted from spleen or lymph node cells, sampled before transplant. These receptors came from a human donor who was the organ donor for an intestinal transplant. CDR3s include the opening cysteine and the closing phenylalanine or tryptophan. D genes are given only for firm matches. The size field is filled for only some rows; it gives once, few, many or a size class.

clone size | J gene | D gene | V gene | CDR3 protein | CDR3 DNA
- | TRBJ1-1 | TRBD1 | TRBV28 | CASGTGTVNTEAFF | TGTGCCAGCGGTACCGGGACAGTGAACACTGAAGCTTTCTTT
- | TRBJ2-7 | - | TRBV5-4 | CASSLLSRAGHYEQYF | TGTGCCAGCAGCTTGCTCAGCCGGGCGGGGCACTACGAGCAGTACTTC
- | TRBJ2-7 | TRBD1 | TRBV11-2 | CASSLAPGQDCYF | TGTGCCAGCAGCTTAGCCCCGGGACAGGATTGTTACTTC
- | TRBJ2-7 | TRBD2 | TRBV10-1 | CASSFSRLAFSYEQYF | TGCGCCAGCAGCTTCTCCCGACTAGCGTTCTCCTACGAGCAGTACTTC
- | TRBJ1-2 | TRBD1 | TRBV19 | CATQETGRDGYTF | TGTGCCACCCAGGAGACAGGGCGGGATGGCTACACCTTC
- | TRBJ2-3 | TRBD2 | TRBV5-4 | CASSLAGVAGGPGTDTQYF | TGTGCCAGCAGCTTGGCCGGGGTAGCGGGAGGGCCGGGAACAGATACGCAGTATTTT
- | TRBJ2-7 | - | TRBV7-3 | CASSPSGGISSYEQYF | TGTGCCAGCAGCCCCTCTGGCGGGATCAGCTCCTACGAGCAGTACTTC
- | TRBJ2-1 | - | TRBV29-1 | CSVEPPSGGDNNEQFF | TGCAGCGTTGAACCCCCCTCGGGCGGGGATAACAATGAGCAGTTCTTC
- | TRBJ2-1 | - | TRBV7-9 | CASSPIGINEQFF | TGTGCCAGCAGCCCAATCGGGATCAATGAGCAGTTCTTC
- | TRBJ2-7 | TRBD1 | TRBV7-2 | CASSLTGGGTYEQYF | TGTGCCAGCAGCTTAACAGGGGGAGGAACTTACGAGCAGTACTTC
- | TRBJ1-2 | TRBD1 | TRBV10-3 | CAIRTLKGQTAYGYTF | TGTGCCATCAGGACTCTAAAGGGACAGACTGCTTATGGCTACACCTTC
- | TRBJ2-1 | TRBD2 | TRBV7-6 | CASSGLGVVAGANEQFF | TGTGCCAGCAGCGGTTTAGGTGTGGTAGCGGGGGCTAATGAGCAGTTCTTC
- | TRBJ2-3 | - | TRBV5-6 | CASSYSGFSTDTQYF | TGTGCCAGCAGCTATAGCGGCTTTAGCACAGATACGCAGTATTTT
- | TRBJ2-1 | - | TRBV7-6 | CASSPPPGAYNEQFF | TGTGCCAGCAGCCCCCCTCCGGGGGCCTACAATGAGCAGTTCTTC
- | TRBJ2-2 | - | TRBV7-9 | CASSSVLTGELFF | TGTGCCAGCAGCTCTGTTTTGACCGGGGAGCTGTTTTTT
- | TRBJ1-5 | - | TRBV6-5 | CASSTPGLDQPQHF | TGTGCCAGCAGTACTCCGGGACTGGATCAGCCCCAGCATTTT
- | TRBJ2-7 | - | TRBV4-2 | CASSPEGAGWDEQYF | TGTGCCAGCAGCCCAGAAGGGGCAGGGTGGGACGAGCAGTACTTC
- | TRBJ2-3 | - | TRBV7-6 | CASSFSGTDTQYF | TGTGCCAGCAGCTTCAGCGGGACAGATACGCAGTATTTT
once | TRBJ2-5 | TRBD1 | TRBV27 | CASSVDRGETQYF | TGTGCCAGCAGTGTGGACAGGGGAGAGACCCAGTACTTC
once | TRBJ1-6 | - | TRBV19 | CASSMTENSPLHF | TGTGCCAGTAGTATGACAGAAAATTCACCCCTCCACTTT
- | TRBJ2-7 | - | TRBV6-5 | CASSYSSEQYF | TGTGCCAGCAGTTACTCGAGCGAGCAGTACTTC
- | TRBJ2-3 | - | TRBV5-8 | CASSPGTDRTGTDTQYF | TGTGCCAGCAGCCCGGGGACCGACAGGACGGGGACAGATACGCAGTATTTT
- | TRBJ2-5 | - | TRBV27 | CASSLQGFGDQETQYF | TGTGCCAGCAGTTTACAGGGTTTTGGGGACCAAGAGACCCAGTACTTC
once | TRBJ1-5 | - | TRBV5-4 | CASSLVTPSNQPQHF | TGTGCCAGCAGCTTGGTAACACCTTCCAATCAGCCCCAGCATTTT
- | TRBJ2-1 | TRBD2 | TRBV29-1 | CSVAPVSGHSSYNEQFF | TGCAGCGTTGCACCCGTTAGCGGGCACAGCTCCTACAATGAGCAGTTCTTC
- | TRBJ2-7 | - | TRBV7-9 | CASSERSSYEQYF | TGTGCCAGCAGCGAGAGAAGCTCCTACGAGCAGTACTTC
- | TRBJ1-5 | TRBD1 | TRBV12-5 | CASGLGQGVQPQHF | TGTGCTAGTGGTCTCGGACAGGGGGTTCAGCCCCAGCATTTT
- | TRBJ2-6 | TRBD1 | TRBV27 | CASIFSKRQGANLNQTNVLTF | TGTGCCAGCATATTTTCGAAGAGACAGGGGGCGAATCTAAACCAAACCAACGTCCTGACTTTC
- | TRBJ2-7 | TRBD1 | TRBV19 | CASSPTGNYEQYF | TGTGCCAGTAGCCCGACAGGGAACTACGAGCAGTACTTC
- | TRBJ1-3 | TRBD1 | TRBV4-3 | CASSQGVDRAGNTIYF | TGCGCCAGCAGCCAGGGGGTCGACAGGGCTGGAAACACCATATATTTT
- | TRBJ2-1 | TRBD2 | TRBV9 | CASSVSTMERGLAHNEQFF | TGTGCCAGCAGCGTCTCGACAATGGAACGCGGACTAGCGCACAATGAGCAGTTCTTC
- | TRBJ2-1 | TRBD2 | TRBV6-5 | CASSSAGGNEQFF | TGTGCCAGCAGTTCAGCGGGGGGCAATGAGCAGTTCTTC
- | TRBJ2-3 | - | TRBV7-2 | CASSLKGGERETQYF | TGTGCCAGCAGCCTCAAAGGGGGCGAGCGGGAGACCCAGTATTTT
- | TRBJ1-2 | - | TRBV25-1 | CASSAEGYGYTF | TGTGCCAGCAGTGCCGAGGGCTATGGCTACACCTTC
- | TRBJ2-1 | - | TRBV7-9 | CASRGRDSSYNEQFF | TGTGCCAGCAGGGGCCGGGATAGCTCCTACAATGAGCAGTTCTTC
- | TRBJ2-7 | TRBD1 | TRBV29-1 | CSVTGGPYEQYF | TGCAGCGTGACAGGGGGCCCCTACGAGCAGTACTTC
- | TRBJ1-1 | - | TRBV5-1 | CASSRQLNTEAFF | TGCGCCAGCAGCCGACAGCTAAACACTGAAGCTTTCTTT
- | TRBJ1-5 | TRBD1 | TRBV13 | CASSRQGLPQHF | TGTGCCAGCAGTCGACAGGGATTGCCCCAGCATTTT
- | TRBJ2-3 | - | TRBV9 | CASSVRAGGPGGKTDTQYF | TGTGCCAGCAGCGTCCGTGCCGGGGGGCCAGGGGGCAAGACAGATACGCAGTATTTT
- | TRBJ1-2 | - | TRBV27 | CASSFPGDGYTF | TGTGCCAGCAGTTTTCCAGGGGATGGCTACACCTTC
- | TRBJ2-7 | - | TRBV5-5 | CASRPWPRLEEYF | TGTGCCAGCAGACCCTGGCCGAGGCTAGAAGAGTACTTC
once | TRBJ2-7 | TRBD1 | TRBV27 | CASSRDSYEQYF | TGTGCCAGCAGCCGGGACAGCTACGAGCAGTACTTC
- | TRBJ2-2 | - | TRBV28 | CATAWGAGELFF | TGTGCCACGGCTTGGGGGGCCGGGGAGCTGTTTTTT
- | TRBJ1-6 | TRBD1 | TRBV9 | CASSVAGTGGGSPLHF | TGTGCCAGCAGCGTAGCCGGAACAGGGGGAGGGTCACCCCTCCACTTT
once | TRBJ1-1 | - | TRBV7-8 | CASSSAVGGSFTEAFF | TGTGCCAGCAGCTCGGCTGTAGGCGGAAGTTTCACTGAAGCTTTCTTT
- | TRBJ2-7 | TRBD2 | TRBV7-9 | CASSLEGRRGGGEQYF | TGTGCCAGCAGCTTAGAGGGACGGCGGGGGGGAGGTGAGCAGTACTTC
- | TRBJ1-2 | - | TRBV4-2 | CASLPRLDGYGYTF | TGTGCCAGCCTACCTAGACTGGATGGCTATGGCTACACCTTC
- | TRBJ2-7 | - | TRBV19 | CASSGRGLEQYF | TGTGCCAGTAGTGGGCGCGGGTTGGAGCAGTACTTC
- | TRBJ1-2 | - | TRBV7-2 | CASSFRGWGHGYTF | TGTGCCAGCAGCTTCAGGGGATGGGGCCATGGCTACACCTTC
- | TRBJ2-7 | TRBD2 | TRBV19 | CASSIVAGTSEQYF | TGTGCCAGTAGTATAGTAGCGGGGACCAGCGAGCAGTACTTC
- | TRBJ2-1 | - | TRBV29-1 | CSVEGGGNEQFF | TGCAGCGTTGAAGGAGGCGGGAATGAGCAGTTCTTC
once | TRBJ2-7 | TRBD1 | TRBV7-9 | CASTLIGTGVPYEQYF | TGTGCCAGCACCCTAATCGGGACAGGGGTCCCCTACGAGCAGTACTTC
- | TRBJ2-7 | TRBD2 | TRBV19 | CASSIEAGSGISYEQYF | TGTGCCAGTAGTATCGAAGCGGGGTCTGGCATCTCCTACGAGCAGTACTTC
- | TRBJ2-1 | - | TRBV5-1 | CASSLQTGSYNEQFF | TGCGCCAGCAGCTTACAAACAGGGTCCTACAATGAGCAGTTCTTC
- | TRBJ2-7 | - | TRBV14 | CASSQDLRYEQYF | TGTGCCAGCAGCCAAGACCTTCGGTACGAGCAGTACTTC